This T cell receptor (beta chain) was sequenced during a study of T cell changes during pregnancy in multiple sclerosis. The assay was immunoSEQ multiplex PCR, and TCRdb's table has in-frame clones only and misses some. The repertoire holds tens of thousands of clones, with around 94% as singletons. The CDR3 is made up of 14 amino acids. V lost 0 bases to trimming and J lost 4 bases, with 9 bases between them. From germline, CDR1 is LGHNA and CDR2 YSLEER. The chain combines TRBV4-3 with TRBJ1-2; possible D gene TRBD1, 6 bases. This TCR was recovered from a female donor in good health, enrolled as a control in a pregnancy study. The material was CD8+ T cells from peripheral blood mononuclear cells, obtained in the third trimester of pregnancy. The CDR3 spells CASSQDRGSYGYTF. The CDR3 DNA reads TGCGCCAGCAGCCAAGACAGGGGAAGCTATGGCTACACCTTC.